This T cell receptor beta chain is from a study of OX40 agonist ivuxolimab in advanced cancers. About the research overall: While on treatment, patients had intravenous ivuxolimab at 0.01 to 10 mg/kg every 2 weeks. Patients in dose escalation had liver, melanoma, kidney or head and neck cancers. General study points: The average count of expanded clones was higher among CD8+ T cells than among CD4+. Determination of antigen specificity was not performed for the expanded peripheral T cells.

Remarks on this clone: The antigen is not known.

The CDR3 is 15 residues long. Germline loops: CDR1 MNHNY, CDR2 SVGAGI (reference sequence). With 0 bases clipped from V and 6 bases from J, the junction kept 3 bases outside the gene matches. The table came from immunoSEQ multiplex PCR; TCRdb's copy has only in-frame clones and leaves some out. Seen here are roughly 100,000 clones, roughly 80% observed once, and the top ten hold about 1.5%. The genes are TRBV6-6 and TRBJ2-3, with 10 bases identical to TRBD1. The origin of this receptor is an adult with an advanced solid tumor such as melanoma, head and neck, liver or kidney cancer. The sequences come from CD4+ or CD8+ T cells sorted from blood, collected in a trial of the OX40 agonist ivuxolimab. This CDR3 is CASSYSGTGVDTQYF. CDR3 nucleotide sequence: TGTGCCAGCAGTTACTCCGGGACAGGGGTTGATACGCAGTATTTT.